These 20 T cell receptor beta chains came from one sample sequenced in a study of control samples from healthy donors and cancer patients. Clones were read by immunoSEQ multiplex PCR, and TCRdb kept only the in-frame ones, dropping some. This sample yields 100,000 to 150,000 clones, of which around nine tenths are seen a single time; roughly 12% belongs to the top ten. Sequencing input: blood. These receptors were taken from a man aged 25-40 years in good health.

The CDR3 protein is CATSDPVRGYTF. The CDR3 DNA reads as TGTGCCACCAGTGACCCCGTTCGGGGCTACACCTTC. J is TRBJ1-2 and V is TRBV24-1; D ambiguous. There are 12 residues in the CDR3. Trimming took off 4 bases at V and 8 bases at J, with 10 bases between the two ends. CDR1 KGHDR and CDR2 SFDVKD come from the germline V gene.

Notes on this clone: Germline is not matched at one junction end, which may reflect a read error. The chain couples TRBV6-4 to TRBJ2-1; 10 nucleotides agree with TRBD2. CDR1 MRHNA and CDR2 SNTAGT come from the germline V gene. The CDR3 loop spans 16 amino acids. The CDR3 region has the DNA TGTGCCAGCAGCCTCGAAAGCGGGGGGGCCTACGATGAGCAGTTCTTC. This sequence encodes CASSLESGGAYDEQFF.

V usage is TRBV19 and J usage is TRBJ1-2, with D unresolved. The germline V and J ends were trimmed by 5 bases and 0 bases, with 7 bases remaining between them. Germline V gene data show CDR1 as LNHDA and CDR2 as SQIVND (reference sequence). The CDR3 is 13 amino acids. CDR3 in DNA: TGTGCCAGTAGTGTGAGGGCTAACTATGGCTACACCTTC. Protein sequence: CASSVRANYGYTF.

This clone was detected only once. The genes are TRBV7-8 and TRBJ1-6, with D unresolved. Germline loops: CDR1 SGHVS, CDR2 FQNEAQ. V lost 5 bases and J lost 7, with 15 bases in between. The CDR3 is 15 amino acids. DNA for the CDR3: TGTGCCAGCAGCGCCGGGTCGGAAAGGAATTCACCCCTCCACTTT. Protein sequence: CASSAGSERNSPLHF.

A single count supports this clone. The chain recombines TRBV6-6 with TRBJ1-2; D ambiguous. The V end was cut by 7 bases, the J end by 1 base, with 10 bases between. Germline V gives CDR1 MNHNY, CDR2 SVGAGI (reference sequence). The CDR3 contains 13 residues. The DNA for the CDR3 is TGTGCCAGCACCCCGACAAGTAACTATGGCTACACCTTC. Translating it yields CASTPTSNYGYTF.

The CDR3 DNA sequence: TGCAGCGTTCAGGACAGGAGGGAAGATCAGCCCCAGCATTTT. This translates into CSVQDRREDQPQHF. The V and J genes are TRBV29-1 and TRBJ1-5; TRBD1 matches 7 bases. CDR3 length: 14 amino acids. The V gene's germline CDR1 is SQVTM and CDR2 ANQGSEA. With 5 bases clipped from V and 5 bases from J, the junction kept 9 bases outside the gene matches.

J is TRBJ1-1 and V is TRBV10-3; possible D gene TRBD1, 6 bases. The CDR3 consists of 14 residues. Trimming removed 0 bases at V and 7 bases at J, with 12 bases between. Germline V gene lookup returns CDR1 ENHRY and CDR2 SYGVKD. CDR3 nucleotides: TGTGCCATCAGTGAGTCAGGGGGGCCGGATGAAGCTTTCTTT. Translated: CAISESGGPDEAFF.

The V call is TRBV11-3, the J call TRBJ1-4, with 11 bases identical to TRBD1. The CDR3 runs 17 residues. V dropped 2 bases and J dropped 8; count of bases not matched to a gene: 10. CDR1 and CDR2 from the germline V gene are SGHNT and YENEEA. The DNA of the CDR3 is TGTGCCAGCAGCTTAAGCCAGTTGGGACAGGGGGACGAAAAACTGTTTTTT. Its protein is CASSLSQLGQGDEKLFF.

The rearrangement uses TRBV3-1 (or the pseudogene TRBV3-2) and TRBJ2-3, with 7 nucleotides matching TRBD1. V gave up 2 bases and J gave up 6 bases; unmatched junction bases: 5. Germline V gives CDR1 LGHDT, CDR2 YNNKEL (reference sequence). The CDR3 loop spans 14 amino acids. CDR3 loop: CASSQRTQGDTQYF. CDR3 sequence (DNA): TGTGCCAGCAGCCAAAGGACACAGGGGGATACGCAGTATTTT.

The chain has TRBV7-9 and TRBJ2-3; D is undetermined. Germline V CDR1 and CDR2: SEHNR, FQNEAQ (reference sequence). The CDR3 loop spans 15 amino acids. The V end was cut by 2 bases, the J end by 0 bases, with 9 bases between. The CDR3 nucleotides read TGTGCCAGCAGCTTATCGCACCTCAGCACAGATACGCAGTATTTT. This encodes CASSLSHLSTDTQYF.

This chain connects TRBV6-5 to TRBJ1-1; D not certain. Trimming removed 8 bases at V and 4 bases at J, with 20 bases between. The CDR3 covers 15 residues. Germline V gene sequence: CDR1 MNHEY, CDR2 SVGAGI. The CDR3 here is CASSEVRVVTTEAFF. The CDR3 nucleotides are TGTGCCAGCTCCGAAGTTCGGGTGGTGACCACTGAAGCTTTCTTT.

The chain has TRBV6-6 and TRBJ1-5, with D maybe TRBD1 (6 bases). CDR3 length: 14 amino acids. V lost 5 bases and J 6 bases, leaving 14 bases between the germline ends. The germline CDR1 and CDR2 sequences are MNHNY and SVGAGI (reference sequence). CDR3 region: CASSRTASGQPQHF. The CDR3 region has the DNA TGTGCCAGCAGTAGGACAGCGTCCGGTCAGCCCCAGCATTTT.

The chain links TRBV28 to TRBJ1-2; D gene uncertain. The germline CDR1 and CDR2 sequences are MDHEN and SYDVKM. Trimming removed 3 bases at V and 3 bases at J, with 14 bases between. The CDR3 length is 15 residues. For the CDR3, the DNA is TGTGCCAGCAGTTTTCCGGTGGGCACGGACTATGGCTACACCTTC. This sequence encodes CASSFPVGTDYGYTF.

CDR3 bases: TGTGCCAGCAGCTTGGAGGTCGCCGGGGATGAGCAGTTCTTC. Protein product: CASSLEVAGDEQFF. The rearrangement uses TRBV5-4 and TRBJ2-1; possibly TRBD2 for D (5 bases). Trimming took off 0 bases at V and 8 bases at J, with 12 bases between the two ends. This CDR3 spans 14 amino acids. CDR1 and CDR2 (germline): SGHNT, YYREEE (reference sequence).

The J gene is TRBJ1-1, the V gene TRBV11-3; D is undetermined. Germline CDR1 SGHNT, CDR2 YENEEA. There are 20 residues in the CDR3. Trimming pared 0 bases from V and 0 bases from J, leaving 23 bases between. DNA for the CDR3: TGTGCCAGCAGCTTAGATGCCCCAGATGTGAGGGAACTAATGAACACTGAAGCTTTCTTT. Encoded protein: CASSLDAPDVRELMNTEAFF.

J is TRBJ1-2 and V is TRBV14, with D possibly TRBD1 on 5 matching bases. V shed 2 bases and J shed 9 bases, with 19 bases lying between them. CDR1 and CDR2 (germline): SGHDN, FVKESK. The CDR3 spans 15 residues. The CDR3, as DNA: TGTGCCAGCAGCCAAAATAGTGTGGGGGACGGGCGCTACACCTTC. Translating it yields CASSQNSVGDGRYTF.

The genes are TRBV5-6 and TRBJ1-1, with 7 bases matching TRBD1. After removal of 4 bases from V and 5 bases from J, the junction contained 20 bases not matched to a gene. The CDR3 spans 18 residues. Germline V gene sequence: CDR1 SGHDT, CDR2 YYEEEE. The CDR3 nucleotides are TGTGCCAGCAGCCCGAGGGACAGTTGGTCTCCTTTAGGGACTGAAGCTTTCTTT. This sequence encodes CASSPRDSWSPLGTEAFF.

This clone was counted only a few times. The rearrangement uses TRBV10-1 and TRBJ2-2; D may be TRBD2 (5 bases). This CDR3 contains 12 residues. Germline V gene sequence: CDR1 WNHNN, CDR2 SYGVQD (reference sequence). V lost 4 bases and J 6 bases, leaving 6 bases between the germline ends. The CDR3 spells CASSGGAGELFF. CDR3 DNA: TGCGCCAGCAGTGGGGGAGCCGGGGAGCTGTTTTTT.

Here the CDR3 reads CASNQRGRDQPQHF. Written as DNA, the CDR3 is TGTGCCAGCAACCAAAGGGGGCGAGACCAGCCCCAGCATTTT. V gene TRBV21-1 combines with J gene TRBJ1-5; TRBD1 was called by the table and not checked on the DNA. TRBV21-1 is labeled a pseudogene. The CDR3 is made up of 14 amino acids.

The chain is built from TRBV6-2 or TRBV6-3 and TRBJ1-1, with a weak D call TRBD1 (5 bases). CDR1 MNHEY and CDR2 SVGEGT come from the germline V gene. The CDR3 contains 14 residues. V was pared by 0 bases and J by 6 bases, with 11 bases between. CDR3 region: CASSYSSSGPEAFF. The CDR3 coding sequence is TGTGCCAGCAGTTACTCCTCTTCGGGGCCTGAAGCTTTCTTT.